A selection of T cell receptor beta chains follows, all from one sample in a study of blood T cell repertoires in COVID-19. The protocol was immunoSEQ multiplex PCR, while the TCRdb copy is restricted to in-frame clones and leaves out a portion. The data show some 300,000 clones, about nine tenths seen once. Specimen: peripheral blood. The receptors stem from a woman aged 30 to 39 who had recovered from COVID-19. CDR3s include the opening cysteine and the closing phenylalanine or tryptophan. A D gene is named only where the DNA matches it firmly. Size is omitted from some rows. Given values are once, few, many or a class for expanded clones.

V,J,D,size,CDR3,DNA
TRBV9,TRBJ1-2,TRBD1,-,CASSAGGWGNYGYTF,TGTGCCAGCAGCGCAGGGGGCTGGGGTAACTATGGCTACACCTTC
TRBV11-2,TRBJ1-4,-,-,CASSSGRGEKLFF,TGTGCCAGCAGCTCTGGAAGAGGTGAAAAACTGTTTTTT
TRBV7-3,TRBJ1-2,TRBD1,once,CASSYGTGEGYTF,TGTGCCAGCAGCTATGGGACAGGGGAAGGCTACACCTTC
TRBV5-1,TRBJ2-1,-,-,CASSLSLRRGPSHGQFF,TGCGCCAGCAGCTTGTCCCTAAGGCGGGGCCCATCTCATGGGCAGTTCTTC
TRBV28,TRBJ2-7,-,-,CASSSFRGSPYEQYF,TGTGCCAGCAGTTCCTTCAGGGGTTCCCCCTACGAGCAGTACTTC
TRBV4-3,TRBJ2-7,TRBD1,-,CASSPGTEGWPSYEQYF,TGCGCCAGCAGCCCGGGGACAGAAGGTTGGCCCTCCTACGAGCAGTACTTC
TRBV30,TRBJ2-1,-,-,CAWSPDNEQFF,TGTGCCTGGAGTCCCGACAATGAGCAGTTCTTC
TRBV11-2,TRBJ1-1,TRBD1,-,CASSLDRVEAFF,TGTGCCAGCAGCCTGGACAGGGTAGAAGCTTTCTTT
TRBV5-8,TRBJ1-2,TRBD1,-,CASSFSGGGLRYTF,TGTGCCAGCAGCTTCTCAGGGGGCGGTTTACGCTACACCTTC
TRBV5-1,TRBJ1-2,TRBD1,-,CASSPDRAGGYTF,TGCGCCAGCAGCCCGGACAGGGCCGGTGGCTACACCTTC
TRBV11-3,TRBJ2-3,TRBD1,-,CASSLTGFAATDTQYF,TGTGCCAGCAGCTTGACAGGGTTCGCGGCTACAGATACGCAGTATTTT
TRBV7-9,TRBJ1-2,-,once,CASSFSGVGRYGYTF,TGTGCCAGCAGCTTCTCCGGGGTAGGGCGCTATGGCTACACCTTC
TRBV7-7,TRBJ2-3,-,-,CASSPLMNTQYF,TGTGCCAGCAGCCCACTGATGAATACGCAGTATTTT
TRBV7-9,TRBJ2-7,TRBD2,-,CASSLAGGGGLEQYF,TGTGCCAGCAGCTTAGCAGGCGGGGGAGGCCTCGAGCAGTACTTC
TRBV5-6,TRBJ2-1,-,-,CASSIEYNEQFF,TGTGCCAGCAGCATTGAGTACAATGAGCAGTTCTTC
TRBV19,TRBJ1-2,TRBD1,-,CASLLTGGNGYTF,TGTGCCAGCCTCTTGACAGGGGGGAACGGCTACACCTTC
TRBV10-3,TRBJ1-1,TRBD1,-,CAISESTDRGYGDTEAFF,TGTGCCATCAGTGAGTCGACGGACAGGGGGTATGGTGACACTGAAGCTTTCTTT